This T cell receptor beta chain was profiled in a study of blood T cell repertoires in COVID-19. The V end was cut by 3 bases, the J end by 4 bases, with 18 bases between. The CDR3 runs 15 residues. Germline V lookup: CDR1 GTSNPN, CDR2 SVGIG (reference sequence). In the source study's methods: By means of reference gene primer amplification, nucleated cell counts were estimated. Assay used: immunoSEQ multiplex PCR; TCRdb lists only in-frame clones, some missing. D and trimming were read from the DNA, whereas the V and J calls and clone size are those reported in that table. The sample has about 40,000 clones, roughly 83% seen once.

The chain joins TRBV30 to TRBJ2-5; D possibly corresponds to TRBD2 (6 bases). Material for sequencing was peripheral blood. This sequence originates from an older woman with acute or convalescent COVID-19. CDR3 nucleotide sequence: TGTGCCTGGAGCACCCTTGGGGCGGGGTCAGAGACCCAGTACTTC. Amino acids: CAWSTLGAGSETQYF.